This entry describes one TCR beta chain. The antigen is undetermined. This CDR3 is 13 amino acids long. V was trimmed by 7 bases and J by 9 bases, leaving 15 bases between them. Germline CDR1 SGHAT, CDR2 FQDESV (reference sequence). TCRbeta libraries were built with three rounds of nested PCR, modified from ARM-PCR. MiXCR, run by TCRdb on the multiplex PCR reads, gives a single entry per CDR3 protein. The sample yields about 93,000 distinct CDR3 sequences, approximately 65% seen once. The sample originates from a study of tumor and adjacent non-tumor tissue in lung cancer. No cell sorting was done before RNA was extracted from the tissue. Newly diagnosed lung cancer patients had thoracic surgery in China, August–late 2014, without prior chemotherapy. Study-level points and caveats: Shorter survival was associated with higher TCR diversity in tumors. TCR diversity was significantly greater in tumor than normal lung tissue.

This clonotype was sampled from a man between 60 and 75 years old with non-small cell lung cancer. What was sequenced was lung tumor tissue. The chain is built from TRBV11-1 and TRBJ2-2; the D is unclear. The CDR3 region is CASTFEKTRELFF. The CDR3 DNA reads TGTGCCAGCACCTTTGAAAAGACCCGGGAGCTGTTTTTT.